The clone carrying this TCR beta chain was recorded many times. Its target is unknown. V dropped 4 bases and J dropped 0 bases, with 3 bases sitting between them. Germline CDR1 is SQVTM and CDR2 is ANQGSEA. This CDR3 region has 11 residues. For the second PCR, which ran for roughly 6 to 12 cycles, a sample-barcoded 5' primer and a J-beta primer mix were used. TCRdb re-called the 5' RACE reads through MiXCR, storing one row per CDR3 protein. Found here are 1.5 million to 2 million distinct CDR3 sequences, under 30% of them singletons; the top ten hold roughly 8%. The study drew donors from healthy Caucasian individuals in Russia aged roughly 6 to 95. Drawing of peripheral blood yielded 8.5 to 10 milliliters from each donor. This sample stems from a study of blood T cells in healthy people across ages. The study's findings and limits: As age increased, TCR beta diversity per million T cells fell in a roughly linear fashion.

V is TRBV29-1 and J is TRBJ1-1; D gene uncertain. Material for sequencing was blood. This sequence was found in a woman aged 30 to 39 in good health. For the CDR3, the DNA is TGCAGCGTTGGAGTGAACACTGAAGCTTTCTTT. Amino acid sequence: CSVGVNTEAFF. Full variable domain (rest looked up from reference TRBV29-1 and TRBJ1-1): SAVISQKPSRDICQRGTSLTIQCQVDSQVTMMFWYRQQPGQSLTLIATANQGSEATYESGFVIDKFPISRPNLTFSTLTVSNMSPEDSSIYLCSVGVNTEAFFGQGTRLTVV.